The 14 T cell receptor beta chains given below trace back to one sample, sequenced in a study of response to subunit inactivated influenza vaccine. TCRdb ran MiXCR on the RT-PCR reads and lists one entry per CDR3 protein. The sample includes about 500,000 distinct CDR3 sequences, about 17% of them seen just once. Specimen: CD4+ T cells sorted from PBMCs, collected 23 months after vaccination. The receptors come from a man aged 45 to 70 who received an inactivated influenza vaccine.

V and J are TRBV15 and TRBJ2-5; possibly TRBD2 for D (6 bases). CDR3 length equals 15 residues. Germline V gene data show CDR1 as LNHNV and CDR2 as YYDKDF (reference sequence). The ends were cut back, 2 bases at V and 1 base at J, with 11 bases in the middle. The CDR3: CATSRQPGLQETQYF. In DNA form, the CDR3 reads TGTGCCACCAGCAGACAACCGGGACTCCAAGAGACCCAGTACTTC.

This chain links TRBV7-8 with TRBJ1-2; 8 bases agree with TRBD1. Germline V gene sequence: CDR1 SGHVS, CDR2 FQNEAQ. The trim removed 6 bases at V and 4 bases at J, leaving 7 bases unmatched. The CDR3 is 14 amino acids. The CDR3 DNA reads TGTGCCAGCAGTTCACATACAGGGGGCTATGGCTACACCTTC. It specifies CASSSHTGGYGYTF.

This chain joins TRBV10-3 and TRBJ1-6; possible D gene TRBD1, 5 bases. The CDR3 runs to 13 residues. Deletions cut 10 bases from V and 6 bases from J, with 13 bases between. Germline V gene sequence: CDR1 ENHRY, CDR2 SYGVKD. The CDR3: CATVGTINSPLHF. The CDR3 nucleotides read TGTGCCACCGTCGGGACCATTAATTCACCCCTCCACTTT.

This clonotype was counted many times. The gene calls are TRBV12-3 or TRBV12-4 and TRBJ2-1, with 8 positions matching TRBD2. V lost 6 bases, J lost 16 bases, and 11 bases stayed unmatched. The CDR3 is made up of 12 amino acids. CDR3 sequence reads: CASRGTGTSDFF. For the CDR3, the DNA is TGTGCCAGCAGGGGGACCGGGACTAGTGACTTCTTC.

This clonotype appeared a few times. The V and J genes are TRBV6-1 and TRBJ1-5; D may be TRBD1 (6 bases). Between the trimmed V and J ends, which lost 10 bases and 0 bases, there was a span of 13 bases. The CDR3 is 14 amino acids. The V gene's germline CDR1 is MNHNS and CDR2 SASEGT. CDR3 residues: CATTRGYSNQPQHF. The CDR3 nucleotides are TGTGCCACCACGAGGGGGTATAGCAATCAGCCCCAGCATTTT.

In this sample, this clonotype turned up a few times. The gene calls are TRBV20-1 and TRBJ1-1, with TRBD1 identical over 7 bases. The CDR3 is 17 amino acids. Germline CDR1 DFQATT, CDR2 SNEGSKA (reference sequence). The junction had 20 bases not matched to a gene; V was cut back by 6 bases and J by 4 bases. DNA of the CDR3: TGCAGTGCCCCGGCGACAGGGTCGCTCATCAGGGGCACTGAAGCTTTCTTT. Its protein product is CSAPATGSLIRGTEAFF.

This clonotype was seen at least ten times. V gene TRBV28 combines with J gene TRBJ2-7, with a tentative D call TRBD2 (6 bases). The V gene lost 9 bases and the J gene lost 3 bases, with 9 bases spanning the gap. The CDR3 is 11 residues long. Germline V gene sequence: CDR1 MDHEN, CDR2 SYDVKM. In nucleotides, the CDR3 is TGTGCCAGTGGGACTTTCTACGAGCAGTACTTC. This encodes CASGTFYEQYF.

The chain couples TRBV12-3 or TRBV12-4 to TRBJ2-5, with 8 positions matching TRBD1. This CDR3 comprises 14 residues. V was clipped by 6 bases and J by 3 bases; unmatched bases: 6. DNA for the CDR3: TGTGCCAGCAGACCTACGACAGGGGAAGAGACCCAGTACTTC. Amino acids: CASRPTTGEETQYF.

The chain recombines TRBV5-1 with TRBJ2-7, with 11 positions matching TRBD2. J lost 0 bases, V lost 5 bases, and 4 bases had no gene match. The V gene's germline CDR1 is SGHRS and CDR2 YFSETQ. The CDR3 sequence is 15 residues long. CDR3 in DNA: TGCGCCAGCAGATTAGCGGGAGGGAGCTCCTACGAGCAGTACTTC. Translated, it gives CASRLAGGSSYEQYF.

The rearrangement uses TRBV28 and TRBJ1-5; D remains ambiguous. V was pared by 6 bases and J by 1 base, with 13 bases between. The germline V gene has CDR1 MDHEN and CDR2 SYDVKM. There are 15 residues in the CDR3. CDR3 in amino acids: CASSGQDVSNQPQHF. In nucleotides, the CDR3 is TGTGCCAGCAGCGGTCAGGACGTAAGCAATCAGCCCCAGCATTTT.

The chain combines TRBV18 with TRBJ2-5; D call uncertain. V lost 4 bases, J lost 1 base, and 7 bases lay in between. This CDR3 region has 13 residues. Germline V gene sequence: CDR1 KGHSH, CDR2 LQKENI. The CDR3 here is CASSQIPQETQYF. The CDR3 DNA sequence: TGTGCCAGCTCACAGATACCCCAAGAGACCCAGTACTTC.

The gene calls are TRBV7-2 and TRBJ2-7; 9 bases match TRBD1. The germline CDR1 and CDR2 sequences are SGHTA and FQGNSA. V was pared by 4 bases and J by 3 bases, with 7 bases of the junction left unmatched. The CDR3 spans 15 residues. DNA of the CDR3: TGTGCCAGCAGCTCCGGACAGGGGTCTCTCTACGAGCAGTACTTC. Amino acids: CASSSGQGSLYEQYF.

This clonotype was picked up many times. J is TRBJ2-7 and V is TRBV28, with TRBD1 matching over 9 bases. The CDR3 is 16 residues long. V shed 7 bases, J shed 7 bases, and the junction held 17 bases outside the gene matches. Germline assignment: CDR1 MDHEN and CDR2 SYDVKM. The CDR3 here is CASIPTGTGFSGEQYF. DNA for the CDR3: TGTGCCAGCATCCCAACAGGGACAGGGTTCTCTGGGGAGCAGTACTTC.

There are a few counts of this clonotype. This sequence joins TRBV20-1 and TRBJ2-3, with no clear D. Trimming took off 0 bases at V and 6 bases at J, with 7 bases between the two ends. The CDR3 length is 12 residues. Germline assignment: CDR1 DFQATT and CDR2 SNEGSKA (reference sequence). The CDR3 loop is CSARDQMDTQYF. CDR3 bases: TGCAGTGCTAGAGACCAGATGGATACGCAGTATTTT.